Below are 5 T cell receptor beta chains sequenced from a single sample in a study of control samples from healthy donors and cancer patients. Data came from immunoSEQ multiplex PCR; TCRdb stores just in-frame clones and leaves some out. The sample has 130,000 or so clones; 91% are singletons. The sample was blood. Receptors originate from a man aged 18 to 29 in good health.

This clone appeared once. The CDR3 is CASSQETVNTEAFF. In nucleotides, the CDR3 is TGTGCCAGCAGCCAGGAGACAGTGAACACTGAAGCTTTCTTT. The gene calls are TRBV3-1 (or the pseudogene TRBV3-2) and TRBJ1-1; TRBD1 might be the D (5 bases). V was cut by 3 bases and J by 0 bases, with 8 bases left in between. CDR3 length: 14 amino acids. Germline CDR1 and CDR2: LGHDT and YNNKEL (reference sequence).

The chain uses TRBV6-2 or TRBV6-3 and TRBJ2-7, with unresolved D. The CDR3 is 17 residues long. Per germline, CDR1 MNHEY and CDR2 SVGEGT. V was pared by 0 bases and J by 5 bases, with 20 bases between. The CDR3 reads CASSYSRSQKLPHEQYF. Written as DNA, the CDR3 is TGTGCCAGCAGTTACTCGAGATCCCAGAAACTTCCACACGAGCAGTACTTC.

Turning to this clone: In the same sample, other DNA sequences code for this CDR3. J is TRBJ2-5 and V is TRBV9; 16 bases agree with TRBD2. This CDR3 spans 16 amino acids. Germline CDR1 and CDR2: SGDLS and YYNGEE. V lost 3 bases, J lost 2 bases, and 1 base stayed unmatched. This CDR3 is CASSAGLAGGQETQYF. CDR3 in DNA: TGTGCCAGCAGCGCGGGACTAGCGGGGGGGCAAGAGACCCAGTACTTC.

J is TRBJ1-1 and V is TRBV7-2, with D unclear. CDR3 size: 13 residues. Germline CDR1 reads SGHTA; CDR2 reads FQGNSA. V was cut by 6 bases and J by 5 bases, with 13 bases left in between. The chain's CDR3 is CASREVQNTEAFF. Written as DNA, the CDR3 is TGTGCCAGCAGGGAGGTACAGAATACTGAAGCTTTCTTT.

The chain has TRBV7-2 and TRBJ1-1; TRBD1 might be the D (6 bases). Germline loops: CDR1 SGHTA, CDR2 FQGNSA. The V and J ends lost 1 base and 1 base respectively, with 10 bases between them. The CDR3 sequence is 15 residues long. Here the CDR3 DNA reads TGTGCCAGCAGCTTAGTCGGGGGCTCGAACACTGAAGCTTTCTTT. Translated: CASSLVGGSNTEAFF. Full variable domain (missing parts from reference TRBV7-2 and TRBJ1-1): GAGVSQSPSNKVTEKGKDVELRCDPISGHTALYWYRQSLGQGLEFLIYFQGNSAPDKSGLPSDRFSAERTGGSVSTLTIQRTQQEDSAVYLCASSLVGGSNTEAFFGQGTRLTVV.